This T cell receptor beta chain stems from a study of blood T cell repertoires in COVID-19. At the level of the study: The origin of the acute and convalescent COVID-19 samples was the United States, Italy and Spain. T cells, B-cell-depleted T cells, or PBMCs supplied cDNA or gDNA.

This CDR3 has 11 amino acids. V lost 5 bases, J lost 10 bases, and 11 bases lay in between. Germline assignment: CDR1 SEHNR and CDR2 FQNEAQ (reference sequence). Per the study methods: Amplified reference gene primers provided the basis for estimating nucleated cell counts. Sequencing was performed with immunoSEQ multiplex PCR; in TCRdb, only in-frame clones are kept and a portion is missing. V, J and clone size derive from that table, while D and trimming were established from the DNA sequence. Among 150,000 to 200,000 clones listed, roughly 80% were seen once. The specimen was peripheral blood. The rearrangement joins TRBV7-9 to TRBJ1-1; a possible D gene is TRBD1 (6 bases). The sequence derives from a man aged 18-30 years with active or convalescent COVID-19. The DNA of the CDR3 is TGTGCCAGCAGCACTGGACAGCGAGCTTTCTTT. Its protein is CASSTGQRAFF. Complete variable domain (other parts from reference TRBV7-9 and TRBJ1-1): DTGVSQNPRHKITKRGQNVTFRCDPISEHNRLYWYRQTLGQGPEFLTYFQNEAQLEKSRLLSDRFSAERPKGSFSTLEIQRTEQGDSAMYLCASSTGQRAFFGQGTRLTVV.